Below are 25 T cell receptor beta chains sequenced from a single sample in a study of CD8 T cells in ankylosing spondylitis. TCRdb used MiXCR to reprocess the 5' RACE reads, holding one entry per CDR3 protein. The table includes fewer than 150,000 distinct CDR3 sequences, more than 5.5% detected once. Material: blood, either unsorted or a sorted T cell fraction (not recorded which). These receptors originate from a female donor with ankylosing spondylitis or in good health (not recorded which).

With regard to this clonotype: This clone may be a read error of a much larger clone one base away. The chain is built from TRBV20-1 and TRBJ2-1; 8 positions match TRBD2. The CDR3 is 14 residues long. The germline V gene has CDR1 DFQATT and CDR2 SNEGSKA (reference sequence). J was trimmed by 5 bases and V by 7 bases; bases with no gene match: 10. CDR3: CSVPLTGGNNEQFF. The CDR3 DNA sequence: TGCAGTGTTCCTCTTACGGGGGGGAACAATGAGCAGTTCTTC.

This clonotype was counted a few times. CDR3 loop: CASSYETGTGIYNEQFF. CDR3 sequence (DNA): TGTGCCAGCAGTTACGAAACCGGGACAGGGATCTACAATGAGCAGTTCTTC. V and J are TRBV6-5 and TRBJ2-1; 9 positions match TRBD1. The germline V gene encodes CDR1 MNHEY and CDR2 SVGAGI. The length of the CDR3 is 17 residues. J gave up 3 bases and V 2 bases, and 8 bases lay outside the gene matches.

This clonotype was recorded many times. The chain joins TRBV7-2 to TRBJ2-3; D may correspond to TRBD1 or TRBD2 (5 bases each). Germline V gene sequence: CDR1 SGHTA, CDR2 FQGNSA. The CDR3 has 14 residues. V lost 5 bases, J lost 2 bases, and 11 bases lay in between. The CDR3 protein is CASSAGADTDTQYF. In DNA, the CDR3 is TGTGCCAGCAGCGCCGGGGCGGACACAGATACGCAGTATTTT.

This clonotype was observed many times. The chain carries TRBV29-1 and TRBJ2-7; D possibly corresponds to TRBD2 (5 bases). Trimming cost V 0 bases and J 4 bases, with 7 bases left between them. This CDR3 comprises 12 residues. Germline V gene sequence: CDR1 SQVTM, CDR2 ANQGSEA. As DNA, the CDR3 is TGCAGCGTTGAAGATGCGGGTTACGAGCAGTACTTC. This translates into CSVEDAGYEQYF.

V is TRBV3-1 and J is TRBJ2-7; D gene unclear. Per the germline V gene, CDR1 is LGHDT and CDR2 is YNNKEL (reference sequence). V lost 4 bases and J lost 1, with 14 bases in between. The CDR3 sequence is 15 residues long. CDR3 nucleotide sequence: TGTGCCAGCAGCCCGGATTCGGCCCGGTCCTACGAGCAGTACTTC. Amino acids: CASSPDSARSYEQYF.

This clonotype was seen ten or more times. This rearrangement joins TRBV28 to TRBJ2-2; D ambiguous. Germline values: CDR1 MDHEN, CDR2 SYDVKM. The CDR3 consists of 15 residues. Trimming left V 3 bases short and J 1 base short, with 9 bases between. The DNA of the CDR3 is TGTGCCAGCAGTTTTCCGACCGTGAACACCGGGGAGCTGTTTTTT. The encoded protein is CASSFPTVNTGELFF.

The table lists this clonotype with many counts. CDR3 in amino acids: CASSPFAGGADTQYF. The CDR3 nucleotides read TGCGCCAGCAGCCCTTTCGCGGGTGGGGCAGATACGCAGTATTTT. The chain has TRBV4-3 and TRBJ2-3; D is possibly TRBD2 (5 bases). Trimming left V 4 bases short and J 4 bases short, with 15 bases between. The CDR3 covers 15 residues. Germline CDR1 is LGHNA and CDR2 is YSLEER.

This clonotype was observed many times. CDR3 sequence reads: CASSVTGASSGNTIYF. In nucleotides, the CDR3 is TGCGCCAGCAGCGTGACAGGGGCCTCCTCTGGAAACACCATATATTTT. V is TRBV4-1 and J is TRBJ1-3, with 8 positions matching TRBD1. The CDR3 has 16 amino acids. CDR1 and CDR2 from the germline V gene are MGHRA and YSYEKL. Trimming cost V 5 bases and J 0 bases; bases outside gene matches: 6.

This clonotype was counted many times. The chain employs TRBV12-3 or TRBV12-4 and TRBJ1-4; tentative D call: TRBD1 (5 bases). This CDR3 spans 16 amino acids. Trimming took 7 bases from V and 4 from J, leaving 19 bases between them. The CDR3 DNA sequence: TGTGCCAGCACCATCGGGAGCCCGGGGCTTAATGAAAAACTGTTTTTT. It yields the protein CASTIGSPGLNEKLFF.

Ten or more counts support this clonotype. V is TRBV6-1 and J is TRBJ2-1; 8 bases are a match to TRBD1. Germline CDR1 and CDR2: MNHNS and SASEGT. The CDR3 length is 16 residues. V was clipped by 6 bases and J by 5 bases; unmatched bases: 12. This CDR3 is CASRPITGGFHNEQFF. CDR3 coding DNA: TGTGCCAGCAGACCTATCACAGGGGGTTTCCACAATGAGCAGTTCTTC.

This clonotype was found a few times. V gene TRBV20-1 combines with J gene TRBJ1-1, with D maybe TRBD1 (5 bases). V was clipped by 3 bases and J by 4 bases, with 12 bases between them. Germline V CDR1 and CDR2: DFQATT, SNEGSKA (reference sequence). The CDR3 length is 13 residues. CDR3 protein: CSARNFGTTEAFF. The DNA of the CDR3 is TGCAGTGCTAGGAATTTTGGGACCACTGAAGCTTTCTTT.

The sample holds many counts of this clonotype. This chain connects TRBV20-1 to TRBJ2-5; TRBD2 agrees at 7 bases. With 6 bases clipped from V and 2 bases from J, the junction kept 9 bases outside the gene matches. The length of the CDR3 is 14 residues. Germline-derived CDR1 and CDR2 are DFQATT and SNEGSKA (reference sequence). The CDR3 reads CSAQSGTTQETQYF. The CDR3 DNA reads TGCAGTGCCCAATCCGGGACTACTCAAGAGACCCAGTACTTC.

This rearrangement joins TRBV4-1 to TRBJ2-1; the D gene could be TRBD1 or TRBD2 (5 bases each). CDR3 length equals 17 residues. The germline V gene encodes CDR1 MGHRA and CDR2 YSYEKL. The germline V and J ends were trimmed by 3 bases and 6 bases, with 21 bases remaining between them. This CDR3 reads CASSQDSGPHLSNEQFF. The CDR3 nucleotides are TGCGCCAGCAGCCAGGATTCGGGACCACACCTTTCCAATGAGCAGTTCTTC.

This clonotype was counted ten times or more. The rearrangement links TRBV12-3 or TRBV12-4 to TRBJ2-3, with D possibly matching TRBD2 (6 bases). The CDR3 consists of 14 residues. Trimming shortened V by 5 bases and J by 4 bases, and 13 bases separated the two germline ends. DNA for the CDR3: TGTGCCAGCAGTCGAACTGGCGGGGCAGATACGCAGTATTTT. This translates into CASSRTGGADTQYF.

Many counts were recorded for this clonotype. The V gene is TRBV6-6, the J gene TRBJ2-2; D remains unclear. The V end lost 5 bases, the J end lost 5 bases, and 6 bases lay between the germline ends. This CDR3 has 12 residues. Germline V CDR1 and CDR2: MNHNY, SVGAGI (reference sequence). CDR3 sequence: CASSPLTGELFF. The DNA for the CDR3 is TGTGCCAGCAGTCCCCTAACCGGGGAGCTGTTTTTT.

This clonotype occurred many times. The chain is built from TRBV6-1 and TRBJ2-1; D is possibly TRBD1 or TRBD2 (5 bases each). Between the trimmed V and J ends, which lost 4 bases and 10 bases, there was a span of 17 bases. Germline CDR1 MNHNS, CDR2 SASEGT. CDR3 length equals 14 residues. This chain's CDR3 is CASSGYVIGDEQFF. The CDR3 nucleotides read TGTGCCAGCAGTGGCTACGTAATAGGGGACGAGCAGTTCTTC.

This clonotype came up many times. This chain connects TRBV12-3 or TRBV12-4 to TRBJ1-2, with a weak D call TRBD1 (5 bases). Trimming took off 7 bases at V and 1 base at J, with 10 bases between the two ends. This CDR3 spans 13 amino acids. This CDR3 is CASNSGYNYGYTF. CDR3 sequence (DNA): TGTGCCAGCAACTCAGGGTATAACTATGGCTACACCTTC.

This clonotype was seen at least ten times. This rearrangement joins TRBV6-5 to TRBJ2-7; 9 bases are shared with TRBD1. J was trimmed by 0 bases and V by 2 bases; bases with no gene match: 2. The germline gives CDR1 MNHEY, CDR2 SVGAGI. This CDR3 spans 15 amino acids. Here the CDR3 reads CASSYLTGGSYEQYF. In DNA, the CDR3 is TGTGCCAGCAGTTACCTGACAGGGGGCTCCTACGAGCAGTACTTC.

This clonotype occurred many times. The chain joins TRBV20-1 to TRBJ1-6, with TRBD1 as a possible D gene (5 bases). The CDR3 is made up of 15 amino acids. Trimming cost V 0 bases and J 10 bases, with 16 bases left between them. CDR1 and CDR2 from the germline V gene are DFQATT and SNEGSKA (reference sequence). CDR3 DNA sequence: TGCAGTGCTAGAGAGAGATTGGGGGTTCGGTCACCCCTCCACTTT. Translation: CSARERLGVRSPLHF.

There are many counts of this clonotype. V and J are TRBV10-3 and TRBJ2-3; D is possibly TRBD1 (5 bases). The CDR3 extends over 12 amino acids. The germline CDR1 and CDR2 sequences are ENHRY and SYGVKD. Between the trimmed V and J ends, which lost 4 bases and 3 bases, there was a span of 5 bases. This CDR3 reads CAISAGTDTQYF. DNA for the CDR3: TGTGCCATCAGTGCAGGGACAGATACGCAGTATTTT.

This clonotype was counted at least ten times. V and J are TRBV20-1 and TRBJ1-3; D ambiguous. This CDR3 spans 13 amino acids. Germline V gene lookup returns CDR1 DFQATT and CDR2 SNEGSKA (reference sequence). Trimming cost V 1 base and J 4 bases, with 8 bases left between them. In DNA, the CDR3 is TGCAGTGCTAGAGCTCCGCAAGGAAACACCATATATTTT. Translating gives CSARAPQGNTIYF.

This clonotype was picked up many times. The chain joins TRBV12-3 or TRBV12-4 to TRBJ1-5; no reliable D call. The V end lost 0 bases, the J end lost 9 bases, and 9 bases lay between the germline ends. The CDR3 length is 13 residues. The CDR3 is CASSLAVKGPQHF. CDR3 DNA sequence: TGTGCCAGCAGTTTAGCGGTGAAGGGGCCCCAGCATTTT.

The chain uses TRBV7-3 and TRBJ1-1, with 9 bases fitting TRBD1. The V gene end was trimmed by 5 bases and the J gene end by 6 bases; junction bases not matched to a gene: 7. The CDR3 sequence is 14 residues long. Looked up from germline, CDR1 is SGHTA and CDR2 is FQGTGA. This chain's CDR3 is CASSPTGGRSEAFF. The DNA of the CDR3 is TGTGCCAGCAGCCCGACAGGGGGGAGATCTGAAGCTTTCTTT.

This clonotype showed up many times. This sequence joins TRBV20-1 and TRBJ2-5; D uncertain. CDR1 DFQATT and CDR2 SNEGSKA come from the germline V gene (reference sequence). This CDR3 region has 11 residues. V gave up 6 bases and J gave up 5 bases, with 10 bases separating them. CDR3 bases: TGCAGTGCAGGGTATTTGGAGACCCAGTACTTC. It encodes CSAGYLETQYF.

This clonotype showed up just a few times. This could be a read error, since a much larger clone is one nucleotide away. This chain connects TRBV11-3 to TRBJ2-7; TRBD1 or TRBD2 may be the D gene (6 bases each). The CDR3 has 13 amino acids. Trimming cost V 3 bases and J 3 bases, with 9 bases left between them. The germline gives CDR1 SGHNT, CDR2 YENEEA. The CDR3 here is CASSFGGHYEQYF. DNA of the CDR3: TGTGCCAGCAGCTTCGGGGGACACTACGAGCAGTACTTC.